The clone carrying this T cell receptor beta chain showed up many times. Per germline, CDR1 DFQATT and CDR2 SNEGSKA (reference sequence). The CDR3 runs to 17 residues. V lost 4 bases, J lost 3 bases, and 23 bases lay in between. The sample belongs to a study of neurological immune-mediated disorders. Time point meaning: longitudinal time-point 1 (baseline). TCRdb analysed the 5' RACE reads with MiXCR anew, one entry per CDR3 protein. The sample includes 60,000 to 90,000 distinct CDR3 sequences, approximately 10% seen only once; the top ten take approximately 9.7%. The TCR originated in a man younger than 40 in good health. Specimen: PBMCs. The chain links TRBV20-1 to TRBJ2-3; D could derive from TRBD1 or TRBD2 (6 bases each). The CDR3 bases are TGCAGTGCTAACCCTCCTCTCACTAGGGGGGAAACAGATACGCAGTATTTT. It is translated as CSANPPLTRGETDTQYF.